This T cell receptor (beta chain) was retrieved from a study of metastatic and nonmetastatic thyroid tumors. Study outcomes and limitations: For both blood and tumor, malignant thyroid tumors reportedly showed significantly higher TCR beta diversity than benign nodules did.

Ahead of thyroid surgery, no patient had received treatment of any kind. This clone occurred many times. As yet, its antigen is unknown. TCRdb used MiXCR to call clones anew from the PCR reads. The sample lists approximately 20,000 clones; 10% to 15% were seen once. The sample was blood. The TCR sequence derives from a female donor with papillary thyroid cancer or a benign thyroid nodule (not recorded which). Some clones in this sample may be carry-over from other donors' samples.

Here the CDR3 reads CASSDSQGYGYTF. The DNA for the CDR3 is TGCGCCAGCAGTGACTCGCAGGGCTATGGCTACACCTTC. The chain combines TRBV10-2 with TRBJ1-2; tentatively, D is TRBD1 (5 bases). The V end lost 3 bases, the J end lost 4 bases, and 9 bases lay between the germline ends. CDR3 length: 13 amino acids. Germline assignment: CDR1 WSHSY and CDR2 SAAADI.